The 8 T cell receptor beta chains reported below all come from one sample, sequenced in a study of lymphopenia after photon versus proton radiotherapy. Clones were sequenced by immunoSEQ multiplex PCR, and TCRdb holds only the in-frame ones, with some missing. The sample yields about 49,000 clones, about 86% seen once. Material: peripheral blood, obtained from a patient treated with photon-based radiotherapy. The receptors derive from a man in his fifties with gastric cancer.

CDR3 nucleotide sequence: TGTGCCAGCAGCGTATCCCCGGGAGTAGTATACGAGCAGTACTTC. Residues: CASSVSPGVVYEQYF. The chain joins TRBV9 to TRBJ2-7; the D gene is possibly TRBD2 (6 bases). Germline assignment: CDR1 SGDLS and CDR2 YYNGEE. Trimming stripped 1 base from V and 4 bases from J, with 15 bases between. The CDR3 consists of 15 residues. Supplemented by reference TRBV9 and TRBJ2-7, the full variable domain reads DSGVTQTPKHLITATGQRVTLRCSPRSGDLSVYWYQQSLDQGLQFLIQYYNGEERAKGNILERFSAQQFPDLHSELNLSSLELGDSALYFCASSVSPGVVYEQYFGPGTRLTVT.

V gene TRBV5-1 combines with J gene TRBJ2-3; D is possibly TRBD2 (6 bases). The germline V gene has CDR1 SGHRS and CDR2 YFSETQ. The CDR3 is 15 amino acids. The V gene lost 0 bases and the J gene lost 5 bases, with 13 bases spanning the gap. The CDR3 here is CASSLGLVRRDTQYF. The CDR3 nucleotides are TGCGCCAGCAGCTTGGGACTAGTCCGACGAGATACGCAGTATTTT.

The chain carries TRBV4-2 and TRBJ2-3, with 8 bases identical to TRBD2. V lost 1 base, J lost 6 bases, and 9 bases stayed unmatched. The CDR3 loop spans 16 amino acids. Per the germline V gene, CDR1 is LGHNA and CDR2 is YNFKEQ. CDR3 nucleotides: TGTGCCAGCAGCCAAGTAAGCGGGAGACTTTTGGATACGCAGTATTTT. It is translated as CASSQVSGRLLDTQYF.

V gene TRBV7-2 combines with J gene TRBJ1-3; D is unclear. CDR1 and CDR2 (germline): SGHTA, FQGNSA. V lost 4 bases to trimming and J lost 0 bases, with 4 bases between them. The CDR3 contains 13 residues. CDR3 sequence: CASSSDSGNTIYF. The DNA of the CDR3 is TGTGCCAGCAGCTCAGACTCTGGAAACACCATATATTTT.

J is TRBJ1-1 and V is TRBV5-6; D unresolved. The V end was cut by 3 bases, the J end by 3 bases, with 9 bases between. The germline V gene encodes CDR1 SGHDT and CDR2 YYEEEE. The CDR3 has 13 amino acids. CDR3 residues: CASSWTSHTEAFF. CDR3 sequence (DNA): TGTGCCAGCAGCTGGACGTCGCACACTGAAGCTTTCTTT.

This chain uses TRBV5-1 with TRBJ2-2, with 12 nucleotides matching TRBD1. CDR3 size: 14 residues. Trimming cost V 7 bases and J 6 bases; bases outside gene matches: 4. Per the germline V gene, CDR1 is SGHRS and CDR2 is YFSETQ. CDR3 bases: TGCGCCAGCGAGGGACAGGGGGCATCCGGGGAGCTGTTTTTT. Encoded protein: CASEGQGASGELFF.

This clone was detected once. The V call is TRBV7-2, the J call TRBJ2-7; 15 positions match TRBD2. Germline CDR1 SGHTA, CDR2 FQGNSA. J gave up 1 base and V 5 bases, and 9 bases lay outside the gene matches. The CDR3 spans 18 residues. The CDR3 here is CASSTPGLAGGPSYEQYF. The CDR3 nucleotides are TGTGCCAGCAGCACCCCGGGACTAGCGGGAGGTCCATCCTACGAGCAGTACTTC.

The chain has TRBV7-9 and TRBJ2-3; TRBD1 agrees at 11 bases. CDR3 length equals 16 residues. The germline CDR1 and CDR2 sequences are SEHNR and FQNEAQ (reference sequence). V shed 5 bases, J shed 4 bases, and the junction held 8 bases outside the gene matches. The CDR3: CASSAGQGAYADTQYF. CDR3 nucleotides: TGTGCCAGCAGCGCCGGACAGGGGGCGTACGCAGATACGCAGTATTTT.